The 23 T cell receptor beta chains reported below all come from one sample, sequenced in a study of Graves' ophthalmopathy and Graves' hyperthyroidism. Using RNA transcripts, the TCR beta CDR3 regions were amplified. First-round RT-PCR used HTBI primers; second-round multiplex PCR followed. TCRdb re-called the multiplex PCR reads through MiXCR, storing one row per CDR3 protein. The table shows 360,000 or so distinct CDR3 sequences, with around 16% occurring only once. Material for sequencing was peripheral blood. The receptors were sampled from a woman under 30 with Graves' ophthalmopathy.

Ten or more counts support this clonotype. The chain is built from TRBV19 and TRBJ1-5, with 12 bases aligning to TRBD1. Germline lookup yields CDR1 LNHDA and CDR2 SQIVND (reference sequence). This CDR3 is built from 17 residues. V was pared by 5 bases and J by 1 base, with 6 bases of the junction left unmatched. In DNA form, the CDR3 reads TGTGCCAGTAGTGGGGGACAGGGGGCTGTGAGCAATCAGCCCCAGCATTTT. It codes for CASSGGQGAVSNQPQHF.

This clonotype was picked up many times. The chain employs TRBV2 and TRBJ2-5, with a possible D match to TRBD1 (6 bases). The V gene's germline CDR1 is SNHLY and CDR2 FYNNEI. CDR3 length: 17 residues. V lost 1 base and J lost 1, with 16 bases in between. The CDR3 DNA reads TGTGCCAGCAGTGAAGGCCCGCAAGGGACAAGCCAAGAGACCCAGTACTTC. Translating it yields CASSEGPQGTSQETQYF.

The chain uses TRBV27 and TRBJ2-7; D gene ambiguous. CDR3 length: 13 residues. Germline-derived CDR1 and CDR2 are MNHEY and SMNVEV (reference sequence). Trimming shortened V by 6 bases and J by 3 bases, and 12 bases separated the two germline ends. The CDR3 DNA is TGTGCCAGCAGATTGGGTCCCCGCTACGAGCAGTACTTC. It specifies CASRLGPRYEQYF.

There are many counts of this clonotype. This chain links TRBV18 with TRBJ1-1; TRBD1 aligns across 7 bases. The CDR3 extends over 15 amino acids. The V gene's germline CDR1 is KGHSH and CDR2 LQKENI. With 4 bases clipped from V and 0 bases from J, the junction kept 5 bases outside the gene matches. The CDR3 spells CASSRAGTVNTEAFF. The DNA for the CDR3 is TGTGCCAGCTCACGAGCCGGGACAGTGAACACTGAAGCTTTCTTT.

This clonotype was recorded at least ten times. The CDR3 DNA follows: TGTGCCAGCAGGTTTGAAGGACAGACCATGAGCACTGAAGCTTTCTTT. Its translation: CASRFEGQTMSTEAFF. The rearrangement uses TRBV6-1 and TRBJ1-1, with D tentatively TRBD1 (6 bases). Germline CDR1 MNHNS, CDR2 SASEGT. The V end lost 6 bases, the J end lost 4 bases, and 21 bases lay between the germline ends. The CDR3 has 16 residues.

This clonotype was detected many times. The CDR3, as DNA: TGTGCCAGCAGCTTCCGAGGACTGGCCTCCTACGAGCAGTACTTC. Translation gives CASSFRGLASYEQYF. The chain employs TRBV5-5 and TRBJ2-7, with D possibly matching TRBD2 (5 bases). The length of the CDR3 is 15 residues. The V and J ends lost 2 bases and 0 bases respectively, with 12 bases between them. From germline, CDR1 is SGHKS and CDR2 YYEKEE (reference sequence). The full variable domain, rest sourced from reference TRBV5-5 and TRBJ2-7, is DAGVTQSPTHLIKTRGQQVTLRCSPISGHKSVSWYQQVLGQGPQFIFQYYEKEERGRGNFPDRFSARQFPNYSSELNVNALLLGDSALYLCASSFRGLASYEQYFGPGTRLTVT.

In its sample, this clonotype was seen many times. The chain is built from TRBV9 and TRBJ1-1; D not resolved. Trimming took off 4 bases at V and 2 bases at J, with 9 bases between the two ends. The CDR3 covers 13 residues. The V gene's germline CDR1 is SGDLS and CDR2 YYNGEE. The CDR3 reads CASSLPPNTEAFF. CDR3 sequence (DNA): TGTGCCAGCAGCCTACCACCCAACACTGAAGCTTTCTTT.

This clonotype was counted ten times or more. This rearrangement joins TRBV30 to TRBJ1-1; D unclear. V lost 2 bases and J 4 bases, leaving 11 bases between the germline ends. CDR1 and CDR2 (germline): GTSNPN, SVGIG (reference sequence). CDR3 length: 13 amino acids. The CDR3 coding sequence is TGTGCCTGGAGTCATGGTGCGGTCACTGAAGCTTTCTTT. This encodes CAWSHGAVTEAFF.

This clonotype appeared many times. This rearrangement joins TRBV28 to TRBJ2-5; weak D call: TRBD2 (6 bases). The V gene's germline CDR1 is MDHEN and CDR2 SYDVKM. V lost 4 bases and J 7 bases, leaving 16 bases between the germline ends. The CDR3 totals 14 residues. The CDR3 coding sequence is TGTGCCAGCAGTTCCCCGGAGGGCCAGGGGACCCAGTACTTC. It encodes CASSSPEGQGTQYF.

This chain uses TRBV9 with TRBJ2-2, with a weak D call TRBD1 (5 bases). The CDR3 spans 15 residues. V lost 0 bases to trimming and J lost 1 base, with 7 bases between them. CDR1 SGDLS and CDR2 YYNGEE come from the germline V gene. CDR3 bases: TGTGCCAGCAGCGTAGTAGGGGTGAACACCGGGGAGCTGTTTTTT. This encodes CASSVVGVNTGELFF. Variable domain in full (rest from reference TRBV9 and TRBJ2-2): DSGVTQTPKHLITATGQRVTLRCSPRSGDLSVYWYQQSLDQGLQFLIQYYNGEERAKGNILERFSAQQFPDLHSELNLSSLELGDSALYFCASSVVGVNTGELFFGEGSRLTVL.

There are many counts of this clonotype. The chain carries TRBV29-1 and TRBJ2-7; possible D gene TRBD1, 5 bases. This CDR3 is 15 amino acids long. Germline lookup yields CDR1 SQVTM and CDR2 ANQGSEA. Trimming stripped 1 base from V and 6 bases from J, with 19 bases between. The CDR3 nucleotides read TGCAGCGTTGAAGCTCCCGACAGAGTTAGGGGCGAGCAGTACTTC. Protein product: CSVEAPDRVRGEQYF.

The J gene is TRBJ1-2, the V gene TRBV12-5, with D uncertain. Germline CDR1 LGHNT, CDR2 FRNRAP. The germline V and J ends were trimmed by 4 bases and 8 bases, with 11 bases remaining between them. The CDR3 runs to 12 residues. The CDR3 here is CASGSTEEGYTF. The CDR3 nucleotides are TGTGCTAGTGGTTCTACCGAGGAAGGCTACACCTTC. Complete variable domain (other parts from reference TRBV12-5 and TRBJ1-2): DARVTQTPRHKVTEMGQEVTMRCQPILGHNTVFWYRQTMMQGLELLAYFRNRAPLDDSGMPKDRFSAEMPDATLATLKIQPSEPRDSAVYFCASGSTEEGYTFGSGTRLTVV.

The V and J genes are TRBV6-1 and TRBJ1-1, with 11 nucleotides matching TRBD1. V trimming: 4 bases; J trimming: 11 bases; junction bases outside the gene matches: 6. The CDR3 covers 13 residues. Germline V lookup: CDR1 MNHNS, CDR2 SASEGT. The CDR3 loop reads CASSVRTGGLAFF. CDR3 nucleotides: TGTGCCAGCAGTGTAAGGACAGGGGGCTTGGCTTTCTTT.

This clonotype occurred many times. This chain connects TRBV28 to TRBJ2-7, with 7 nucleotides matching TRBD1. CDR3 length: 14 amino acids. The V gene's germline CDR1 is MDHEN and CDR2 SYDVKM. Losses at the gene ends were 7 bases for V and 0 bases for J; bases not matched to a gene: 6. The DNA for the CDR3 is TGTGCCAGCAAAAACCGGGACAGCTCCTACGAGCAGTACTTC. It codes for CASKNRDSSYEQYF.

This clonotype was seen ten or more times. This chain joins TRBV13 and TRBJ2-3; TRBD1 matches at 9 bases. The CDR3 totals 15 residues. Per the germline V gene, CDR1 is PRHDT and CDR2 is FYEKMQ (reference sequence). Trimming removed 5 bases from V and 5 bases from J; junction bases left unmatched: 8. CDR3 in DNA: TGTGCCAGCAGCGAAGGACAGGGGTTCAGAGATACGCAGTATTTT. It is translated as CASSEGQGFRDTQYF.

This clonotype came up many times. The chain has TRBV7-2 and TRBJ1-1; D call uncertain. Germline CDR1 and CDR2: SGHTA and FQGNSA. Trimming took 5 bases from V and 0 from J, leaving 10 bases between them. The CDR3 is made up of 14 amino acids. CDR3 region: CASSQWGMNTEAFF. The CDR3, as DNA: TGTGCCAGCAGCCAGTGGGGAATGAACACTGAAGCTTTCTTT.

This clonotype was seen at least ten times. The chain is built from TRBV19 and TRBJ1-1, with 8 positions matching TRBD1. This CDR3 is built from 13 residues. CDR1 is LNHDA and CDR2 is SQIVND in the germline V gene (reference sequence). The trim removed 10 bases at V and 11 bases at J, leaving 15 bases unmatched. The CDR3 nucleotides read TGTGCCACCCAAATACAGGGGGTCGCCGCGGCTTTCTTT. It specifies CATQIQGVAAAFF.

V and J are TRBV3-1 and TRBJ2-5; TRBD2 aligns across 7 bases. After removal of 2 bases from V and 4 bases from J, the junction contained 4 bases not matched to a gene. The CDR3 consists of 14 residues. CDR1 and CDR2 from the germline V gene are LGHDT and YNNKEL (reference sequence). The CDR3 protein is CASSQWLAAETQYF. DNA for the CDR3: TGTGCCAGCAGCCAATGGCTAGCGGCAGAGACCCAGTACTTC.

The sample holds many counts of this clonotype. The chain employs TRBV7-9 and TRBJ1-3; D is ambiguous. CDR3 size: 15 residues. V was cut by 1 base and J by 2 bases, with 9 bases left in between. The germline V gene has CDR1 SEHNR and CDR2 FQNEAQ (reference sequence). DNA of the CDR3: TGTGCCAGCAGCTTAGGGGTCAGAACTGGAAACACCATATATTTT. This encodes CASSLGVRTGNTIYF.

This clonotype has at least ten counts. The V call is TRBV4-1, the J call TRBJ2-5; D is undetermined. There are 14 residues in the CDR3. The ends were cut back, 1 base at V and 2 bases at J, with 8 bases in the middle. Germline CDR1 reads MGHRA; CDR2 reads YSYEKL. The CDR3 reads CASSQGVSQETQYF. The CDR3 DNA sequence: TGCGCCAGCAGCCAAGGAGTGAGTCAAGAGACCCAGTACTTC.

The chain couples TRBV9 to TRBJ2-5; 8 nucleotides agree with TRBD2. V lost 4 bases, J lost 2 bases, and 10 bases stayed unmatched. Germline CDR1 and CDR2: SGDLS and YYNGEE. The CDR3 covers 16 residues. The CDR3 DNA follows: TGTGCCAGCAGCTCCCCACCAGCGGGGGTTCAAGAGACCCAGTACTTC. It specifies CASSSPPAGVQETQYF.

Ten or more counts support this clonotype. This rearrangement joins TRBV28 to TRBJ2-7; 7 bases map to TRBD1. Germline V gene sequence: CDR1 MDHEN, CDR2 SYDVKM. Trimming took 3 bases from V and 3 from J; bases not matched to a gene: 5. The CDR3 is made up of 14 amino acids. CDR3 protein: CASSFAGGSYEQYF. CDR3 in DNA: TGTGCCAGCAGTTTTGCAGGGGGAAGCTACGAGCAGTACTTC.

This clonotype occurred many times. This chain links TRBV11-2 with TRBJ2-5, with 11 bases aligning to TRBD2. Germline trimming cut 4 bases from V and 5 bases from J; bases unmatched to any gene: 3. Germline CDR1 reads SGHAT; CDR2 reads FQNNGV. The length of the CDR3 is 14 residues. CDR3 protein: CASSSGLAVETQYF. The DNA for the CDR3 is TGTGCCAGCAGCTCGGGACTAGCGGTCGAGACCCAGTACTTC.